The clone carrying this TCR beta chain appeared a single time. This record comes from a study of blood T cell repertoires in COVID-19. On the study more broadly: The United States, Italy and Spain provided the acute and convalescent COVID-19 samples. The analysed material was cDNA or gDNA that came from T cells, B-cell-depleted T cells, or PBMCs.

CDR3 length equals 16 residues. V lost 4 bases and J lost 1; bases outside the gene matches: 10. Germline V gives CDR1 SGDLS, CDR2 YYNGEE. In the original analysis: By means of reference gene primer amplification, nucleated cell counts were estimated. Libraries were prepared by immunoSEQ multiplex PCR; TCRdb keeps only in-frame clonotypes and omits some of them. V and J calls and clone size are copied from that table; D and trimming were computed from the DNA. The sample includes 55,000 to 85,000 clones, 81% of them seen just once. The chain links TRBV9 to TRBJ1-1, with 7 bases aligning to TRBD1. The sequence was obtained from a woman aged 70-85 years with acute or convalescent COVID-19. Sequenced: peripheral blood. This CDR3 reads CASSPLVGTANTEAFF. The CDR3, as DNA: TGTGCCAGCAGCCCCTTAGTGGGGACAGCGAACACTGAAGCTTTCTTT. Full variable domain (rest looked up from reference TRBV9 and TRBJ1-1): DSGVTQTPKHLITATGQRVTLRCSPRSGDLSVYWYQQSLDQGLQFLIQYYNGEERAKGNILERFSAQQFPDLHSELNLSSLELGDSALYFCASSPLVGTANTEAFFGQGTRLTVV.